This T cell receptor (beta chain) was documented in a study of cytomegalovirus exposure and HLA in healthy donors (dated 2017 in TCRdb). Regarding the research as a whole: According to a later analysis, the 120 validation repertoires were produced on the same platform as the roughly 720 repertoires of the first cohort. The aim of the study was to test whether cataloging public T cell receptors could identify signatures of past pathogen exposure. High-throughput TCR immunosequencing, statistical association of individual TCRs with disease status, and machine learning were combined to predict cytomegalovirus infection status. A separate validation cohort of 100 to 150 different subjects was used in addition to the 666-subject first cohort. General conclusions and limits of the study: The study listed 150 to 200 TCR beta chains as associated with cytomegalovirus. In vitro tests confirmed that a few of the cytomegalovirus-associated TCR beta chains recognize cytomegalovirus antigens. A later analysis found that TCRs clustered in the first cohort also tended to co-occur in the roughly 110 validation repertoires, with 94% of cluster scores above 0. It was suggested by the authors that the approach could potentially be generalized to other disease states and immunological phenotypes. While some public TCRs were present in many individuals, most TCR sequences turned up only very rarely across donors. In both the original and validation cohorts, the classifier was reported to diagnose cytomegalovirus status with high specificity and sensitivity. A later analysis lacked HLA typing for the validation cohort, so it scored co-occurrence in that cohort across all 120 or so repertoires.

Donors formed part of the validation cohort, which comprised about 130 subjects and was distinct from the first cohort of several hundred subjects. V and J are truncated by 8 bases and 0 bases respectively, leaving an intervening sequence of 11 bases. Via the germline V gene, CDR1 is MGHDK and CDR2 SYGVNS. The CDR3 spans 14 residues, from the cysteine through the phenylalanine. Of all the DNA, just the CDR3 is kept, 42 bases in frame from base 1. The library relied on the immunoSEQ multiplex PCR assay. The study's own analysis went as follows. A statistical classification framework was developed to diagnose cytomegalovirus status using the catalog of TCR beta chain sequences. The clones in this table, taken by TCRdb from immuneACCESS, are in-frame only. Not every clone is retained; where verified, under half of the shortfall comes from an unresolved V gene, and the cause of the rest is unknown. The V and J calls and clone size come from that table; D and trimming were worked out from the DNA. The sample table holds more than 110,000 clones, of which 94% were seen once. In total, the top ten clones hold 1.8% of the sample.

On this clone: No cognate antigen has been identified for it. Base qualities are not provided; no much larger clone lies one nucleotide away.

Sequences were obtained from PBMCs. The origin of this receptor is a man younger than 35 in good health and CMV-seropositive. This sequence uses TRBV25-1 and TRBJ1-5; the D gene cannot be named for sure. The CDR3 reads CASLGSDSNQPQHF. In nucleotide form, the sequence is TGTGCCAGCCTAGGTTCAGATAGCAATCAGCCCCAGCATTTT. Where the CDR3 stops, the reference TRBV25-1 and TRBJ1-5 genes take over; the full variable domain is EADIYQTPRYLVIGTGKKITLECSQTMGHDKMYWYQQDPGMELHLIHYSYGVNSTEKGDLSSESTVSRIRTEHFPLTLESARPSHTSQYLCASLGSDSNQPQHFGDGTRLSIL.